This entry describes one T cell receptor beta chain. The data derive from a study of T cell responses to AZD1222 COVID-19 vaccine. The germline V gene encodes CDR1 MDHEN and CDR2 SYDVKM. This CDR3 is 16 amino acids long. Trimming removed 6 bases at V and 3 bases at J, with 20 bases between. The table came from immunoSEQ multiplex PCR; TCRdb's copy has only in-frame clones and leaves some out. The table has about 110,000 clones, around 82% seen once. The sequencing here drew on peripheral blood, taken on day 0 of AZD1222 vaccination. The clonotype was recovered from an adult in good health. The chain carries TRBV28 and TRBJ1-1; a possible D gene is TRBD1 (6 bases). The CDR3 DNA follows: TGTGCCAGCAGGCCTCCCTCGGGACAAATATACACTGAAGCTTTCTTT. Translated, it gives CASRPPSGQIYTEAFF.